The 3 T cell receptor beta chains below all came from one sample that was sequenced in a study of cytomegalovirus exposure and HLA in healthy donors. This PCR relied on a set of 60 Vbeta primers and 13 Jbeta primers. Some clones are missing from TCRdb's copy, which holds only in-frame ones; the method was immunoSEQ multiplex PCR. This sample contains around 50,000 clones. Sequences were obtained from PBMCs. The receptors come from a woman aged 45-60 years in good health and CMV-seropositive.

V gene TRBV5-1 combines with J gene TRBJ2-5, with 10 bases that match TRBD1. V shed 4 bases and J 5 bases; nucleotides not matched to a gene: 5. The CDR3 has 14 residues. Germline V gene lookup returns CDR1 SGHRS and CDR2 YFSETQ. The CDR3 DNA follows: TGCGCCAGCAGCCTCCGGGACAGGGGTGAGACCCAGTACTTC. Amino acid sequence: CASSLRDRGETQYF.

The genes are TRBV7-3 and TRBJ1-2, with 7 bases fitting TRBD1. Germline V lookup: CDR1 SGHTA, CDR2 FQGTGA. With 5 bases clipped from V and 4 bases from J, the junction kept 10 bases outside the gene matches. The CDR3 is made up of 15 amino acids. CDR3 amino acids: CASSPRQGAVYGYTF. Here the CDR3 DNA reads TGTGCCAGCAGCCCCCGACAGGGCGCGGTCTATGGCTACACCTTC.

The chain employs TRBV21-1 and TRBJ1-6; TRBD1, as called in the table, went unchecked against the DNA. TRBV21-1 is annotated as a pseudogene. This CDR3 is built from 15 residues. CDR3 bases: TGTGCCAGCAGCAACCAGGGCTCCTATAATTCACCCCTCCACTTT. It encodes CASSNQGSYNSPLHF.